This T cell receptor beta chain was obtained from a study of T cell changes during pregnancy in multiple sclerosis. Method: immunoSEQ multiplex PCR; TCRdb's copy keeps in-frame clones and lacks some. The sample includes tens of thousands of clones, 80% to 95% seen only once; the top ten take around 2.1%. V gave up 4 bases and J gave up 5 bases; unmatched junction bases: 12. The CDR3 has 16 amino acids. Per the germline V gene, CDR1 is MGHDK and CDR2 is SYGVNS. The chain employs TRBV25-1 and TRBJ2-7; 9 bases are shared with TRBD1. Sequenced here: peripheral blood, sampled in the third trimester of pregnancy. This TCR derives from a female donor with multiple sclerosis, enrolled in a pregnancy study. The CDR3 DNA follows: TGTGCCAGCAGTGCCTCCCGAGGACAGGGGAGGGACGAGCAGTACTTC. This gives the protein CASSASRGQGRDEQYF.